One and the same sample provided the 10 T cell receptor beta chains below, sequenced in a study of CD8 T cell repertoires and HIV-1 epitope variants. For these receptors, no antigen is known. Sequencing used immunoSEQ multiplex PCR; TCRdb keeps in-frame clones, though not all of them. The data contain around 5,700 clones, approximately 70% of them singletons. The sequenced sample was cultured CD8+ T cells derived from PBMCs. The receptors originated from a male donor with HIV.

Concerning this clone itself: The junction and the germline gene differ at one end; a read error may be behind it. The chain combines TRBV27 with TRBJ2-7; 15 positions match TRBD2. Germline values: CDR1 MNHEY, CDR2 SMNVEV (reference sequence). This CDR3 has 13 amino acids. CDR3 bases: TGTGCCAGCAGTTCGGGACTAGCGGGAGGATTCCACTTC. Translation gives CASSSGLAGGFHF.

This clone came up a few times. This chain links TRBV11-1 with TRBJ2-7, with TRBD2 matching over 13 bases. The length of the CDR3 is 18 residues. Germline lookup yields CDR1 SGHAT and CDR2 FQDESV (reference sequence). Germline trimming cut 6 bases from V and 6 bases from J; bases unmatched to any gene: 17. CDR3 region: CASSLTSTSGGPSGEQYF. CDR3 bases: TGTGCCAGCAGTCTCACATCGACTAGCGGGGGGCCTTCTGGCGAGCAGTACTTC.

The CDR3, as DNA: TGTGCCTGGAGCAGCGGGACAGGGGATTTCTTC. Its protein product is CAWSSGTGDFF. V gene TRBV30 combines with J gene TRBJ2-1; 10 bases agree with TRBD1. The CDR3 contains 11 residues. Trimming at V came to 3 bases and at J to 16 bases, leaving 6 bases not matched to a gene. The germline gives CDR1 GTSNPN, CDR2 SVGIG (reference sequence).

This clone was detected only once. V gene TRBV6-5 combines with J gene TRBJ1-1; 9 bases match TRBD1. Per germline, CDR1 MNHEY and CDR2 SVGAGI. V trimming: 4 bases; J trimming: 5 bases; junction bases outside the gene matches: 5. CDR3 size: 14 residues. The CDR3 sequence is CASSWGQGGTEAFF. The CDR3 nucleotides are TGTGCCAGCAGTTGGGGACAGGGCGGAACTGAAGCTTTCTTT.

CDR3 nucleotides: TGTGCCAGCAGCGTAGAGGGGTTAGGAGGGGCCTACGAGCAGTACTTC. Its protein is CASSVEGLGGAYEQYF. This chain connects TRBV9 to TRBJ2-7, with D tentatively TRBD2 (6 bases). Deletions cut 0 bases from V and 2 bases from J, with 15 bases between. The CDR3 has 16 amino acids. Germline loops: CDR1 SGDLS, CDR2 YYNGEE.

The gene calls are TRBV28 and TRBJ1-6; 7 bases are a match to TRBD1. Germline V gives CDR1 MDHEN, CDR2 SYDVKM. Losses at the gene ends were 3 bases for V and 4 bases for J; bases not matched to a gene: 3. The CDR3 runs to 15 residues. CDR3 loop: CASSLVQGYNSPLHF. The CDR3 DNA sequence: TGTGCCAGCAGTTTGGTACAGGGGTATAATTCACCCCTCCACTTT. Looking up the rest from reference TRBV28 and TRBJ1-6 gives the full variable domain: DVKVTQSSRYLVKRTGEKVFLECVQDMDHENMFWYRQDPGLGLRLIYFSYDVKMKEKGDIPEGYSVSREKKERFSLILESASTNQTSMYLCASSLVQGYNSPLHFGNGTRLTVT.

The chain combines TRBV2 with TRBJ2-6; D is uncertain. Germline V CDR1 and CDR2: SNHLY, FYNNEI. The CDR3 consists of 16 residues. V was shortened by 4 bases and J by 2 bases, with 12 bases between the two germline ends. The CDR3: CASSGTLGAGANVLTF. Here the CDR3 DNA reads TGTGCCAGCAGTGGGACCCTCGGAGCTGGGGCCAACGTCCTGACTTTC.

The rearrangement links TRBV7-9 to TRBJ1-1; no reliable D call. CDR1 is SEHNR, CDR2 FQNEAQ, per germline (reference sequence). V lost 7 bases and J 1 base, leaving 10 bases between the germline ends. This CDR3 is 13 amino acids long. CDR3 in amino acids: CASTGEGNTEAFF. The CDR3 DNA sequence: TGTGCCAGCACTGGTGAGGGGAACACTGAAGCTTTCTTT.

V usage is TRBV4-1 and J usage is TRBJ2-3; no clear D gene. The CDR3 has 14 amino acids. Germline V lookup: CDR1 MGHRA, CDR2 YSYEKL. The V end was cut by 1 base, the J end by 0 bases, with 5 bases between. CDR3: CASSQVGSTDTQYF. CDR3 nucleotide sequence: TGCGCCAGCAGCCAAGTTGGGAGCACAGATACGCAGTATTTT.

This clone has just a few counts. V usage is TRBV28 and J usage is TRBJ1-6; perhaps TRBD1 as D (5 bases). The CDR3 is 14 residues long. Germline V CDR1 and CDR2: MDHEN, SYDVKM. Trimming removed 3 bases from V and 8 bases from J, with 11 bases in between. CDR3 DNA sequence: TGTGCCAGCAGTTTGCGAGGGGATGATTCACCCCTCCACTTT. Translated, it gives CASSLRGDDSPLHF.